This passage covers 29 T cell receptor beta chains from one sample sequenced in a study of T cells after yellow fever vaccination. TCRdb processed the 5' RACE reads anew with MiXCR; each CDR3 protein has one entry. The repertoire holds some 500,000 distinct CDR3 sequences, with around an eighth as singletons. The source was PBMCs, collected on the day of the yellow fever booster vaccination. Receptors originate from a man younger than 40 who received the YFV17D yellow fever vaccine.

The V and J genes are TRBV6-5 and TRBJ2-5; 7 positions agree with TRBD1. CDR1 and CDR2 from the germline V gene are MNHEY and SVGAGI. The CDR3 spans 15 residues. Trimming cost V 0 bases and J 5 bases; bases outside gene matches: 6. DNA for the CDR3: TGTGCCAGCAGTTACTCGACAGGGCGTAGGGAGACCCAGTACTTC. It encodes CASSYSTGRRETQYF.

The CDR3 loop is CASSAQTSSREQYF. The CDR3 DNA reads as TGTGCCAGCAGTGCTCAGACTAGTTCTCGGGAGCAGTACTTC. The chain carries TRBV6-2 or TRBV6-3 and TRBJ2-7, with D tentatively TRBD2 (6 bases). This CDR3 region has 14 residues. V gave up 5 bases and J gave up 7 bases, with 18 bases separating them. Germline V gene lookup returns CDR1 MNHEY and CDR2 SVGEGT.

This chain connects TRBV7-8 to TRBJ1-3; D call uncertain. In germline, CDR1 is SGHVS, CDR2 FQNEAQ. Trimming pared 3 bases from V and 3 bases from J, leaving 9 bases between. The CDR3 spans 14 residues. CDR3 DNA sequence: TGTGCCAGCAGCTTCCTAAGGGATGGAAACACCATATATTTT. As protein: CASSFLRDGNTIYF.

This clonotype was observed many times. The chain couples TRBV20-1 to TRBJ2-7, with 14 bases fitting TRBD2. Per germline, CDR1 DFQATT and CDR2 SNEGSKA (reference sequence). The CDR3 has 15 amino acids. V lost 2 bases to trimming and J lost 6 bases; unmatched junction nucleotides: 6. The CDR3 DNA reads TGCAGTGCTAGACGCGGACTAGCGGGAGGACGCGAGCAGTACTTC. Residues: CSARRGLAGGREQYF.

The V gene is TRBV2, the J gene TRBJ1-1; 7 bases match TRBD1. Germline V gene data show CDR1 as SNHLY and CDR2 as FYNNEI. Unmatched junction bases numbered 11, after V lost 6 bases and J lost 1 base. This CDR3 has 16 amino acids. CDR3 sequence reads: CASSNRGARGNTEAFF. CDR3 DNA sequence: TGTGCCAGCAGCAACAGGGGAGCGCGTGGGAACACTGAAGCTTTCTTT.

This clonotype has only a few counts. The V call is TRBV6-1, the J call TRBJ2-2, with a possible D match to TRBD2 (5 bases). This CDR3 contains 14 residues. The germline gives CDR1 MNHNS, CDR2 SASEGT. CDR3 sequence (DNA): TGTGTCGTTCGCGGAGCGCCAGCGGCCGGGGAGCTGTTTTTT. As protein: CVVRGAPAAGELFF.

This clonotype was counted between two and nine times. The genes are TRBV4-2 and TRBJ2-1; D uncertain. V shed 1 base and J shed 0 bases, with 10 bases lying between them. The CDR3 spans 16 residues. Germline assignment: CDR1 LGHNA and CDR2 YNFKEQ. The CDR3 nucleotides read TGTGCCAGCAGCCAAGCGGGCCCGAGCTCCTACAATGAGCAGTTCTTC. Protein sequence: CASSQAGPSSYNEQFF.

The genes are TRBV20-1 and TRBJ2-5; 10 bases are shared with TRBD2. CDR1 is DFQATT, CDR2 SNEGSKA, per germline (reference sequence). Unmatched junction bases numbered 8, after V lost 5 bases and J lost 5 bases. The CDR3 totals 14 residues. CDR3 sequence reads: CSALPSGRGETQYF. The CDR3 bases are TGCAGTGCTCTTCCTAGCGGGAGAGGGGAGACCCAGTACTTC.

The V call is TRBV29-1, the J call TRBJ2-2; maybe TRBD2 (6 bases). The CDR3 covers 16 residues. V was pared by 0 bases and J by 0 bases, with 11 bases between. Germline CDR1 SQVTM, CDR2 ANQGSEA. This chain's CDR3 is CSVEDRRGSNTGELFF. The CDR3, as DNA: TGCAGCGTTGAAGATCGGAGGGGTTCGAACACCGGGGAGCTGTTTTTT.

The chain uses TRBV4-3 and TRBJ2-3; D call uncertain. This CDR3 is built from 16 residues. CDR1 and CDR2 from the germline V gene are LGHNA and YSLEER. Trimming pared 0 bases from V and 4 bases from J, leaving 14 bases between. CDR3 region: CASSQDFRRFADTQYF. Written as DNA, the CDR3 is TGCGCCAGCAGCCAAGATTTTCGGCGTTTTGCAGATACGCAGTATTTT.

This chain uses TRBV10-3 with TRBJ2-7; no firm D call. CDR1 is ENHRY and CDR2 is SYGVKD in the germline V gene. The CDR3 runs 11 residues. The germline V and J ends were trimmed by 5 bases and 5 bases, with 7 bases remaining between them. The CDR3 here is CAISKGNEQYF. The CDR3 nucleotides are TGTGCCATCAGTAAAGGTAACGAGCAGTACTTC.

This clonotype came up a few times. The V and J genes are TRBV7-2 and TRBJ2-3; D is perhaps TRBD2 (5 bases). Germline-derived CDR1 and CDR2 are SGHTA and FQGNSA. V dropped 4 bases and J dropped 0 bases, with 11 bases sitting between them. The CDR3 loop spans 15 amino acids. The CDR3, as DNA: TGTGCCAGCAGCTCTAACGGACTTAGCACAGATACGCAGTATTTT. Protein: CASSSNGLSTDTQYF.

The CDR3 reads CAWSVGNIQYF. The CDR3 DNA reads TGTGCCTGGAGTGTTGGAAACATTCAGTACTTC. This chain joins TRBV30 and TRBJ2-4; D remains ambiguous. Per germline, CDR1 GTSNPN and CDR2 SVGIG (reference sequence). The length of the CDR3 is 11 residues. Trimming took off 0 bases at V and 6 bases at J, with 3 bases between the two ends. Supplemented by reference TRBV30 and TRBJ2-4, the full variable domain reads SQTIHQWPATLVQPVGSPLSLECTVEGTSNPNLYWYRQAAGRGLQLLFYSVGIGQISSEVPQNLSASRPQDRQFILSSKKLLLSDSGFYLCAWSVGNIQYFGAGTRLSVL.

This clonotype has only a few counts. The chain carries TRBV1 and TRBJ2-1; the tabulated D call, TRBD2, remains unverified against the DNA. TRBV1 is reported as a pseudogene. There are 14 residues in the CDR3. Written as DNA, the CDR3 is TGCACCAGCAGCGGAGGCGGGGGGGGCAATGAGCAGTTCTTC. Translated: CTSSGGGGGNEQFF.

V and J are TRBV19 and TRBJ1-1, with D possibly matching TRBD1 (6 bases). Trimming took off 3 bases at V and 3 bases at J, with 8 bases between the two ends. The CDR3 has 13 residues. CDR1 LNHDA and CDR2 SQIVND come from the germline V gene (reference sequence). The CDR3 DNA sequence: TGTGCCAGTAGTATGAAGGGGGACACTGAAGCTTTCTTT. The encoded protein is CASSMKGDTEAFF.

Of note for this clonotype: A read error may explain this, as a much larger clone is one base away. V gene TRBV2 combines with J gene TRBJ2-1, with 10 bases matching TRBD2. Looked up from germline, CDR1 is SNHLY and CDR2 is FYNNEI. The length of the CDR3 is 17 residues. The CDR3 sequence is CARSDLGGLALYNEQFF. As DNA, the CDR3 is TGTGCCCGCAGTGATCTCGGGGGACTAGCGCTCTACAATGAGCAGTTCTTC.

The chain has TRBV11-2 and TRBJ2-3; 12 bases are a match to TRBD2. Germline V gene data show CDR1 as SGHAT and CDR2 as FQNNGV. V trimming: 4 bases; J trimming: 7 bases; junction bases outside the gene matches: 9. The CDR3 is 16 amino acids. CDR3 sequence: CASSSGLAGGLNTQYF. As DNA, the CDR3 is TGTGCCAGCAGCTCAGGGCTAGCGGGAGGGTTGAATACGCAGTATTTT.

The chain carries TRBV7-9 and TRBJ2-7; D ambiguous. The V gene lost 3 bases and the J gene lost 6 bases, with 6 bases spanning the gap. From germline, CDR1 is SEHNR and CDR2 FQNEAQ (reference sequence). This CDR3 comprises 11 residues. The CDR3 protein is CASSFGPEQYF. The CDR3 region has the DNA TGTGCCAGCAGCTTCGGCCCCGAGCAGTACTTC.

This chain uses TRBV20-1 with TRBJ2-2; 7 bases are a match to TRBD2. CDR3 length equals 17 residues. Trimming took 1 base from V and 7 from J; bases not matched to a gene: 15. Germline values: CDR1 DFQATT, CDR2 SNEGSKA (reference sequence). The CDR3 bases are TGCAGTGCTAGAGGTCTTCCAGCGGGGCGTTTTGGCGGGGAGCTGTTTTTT. It translates to CSARGLPAGRFGGELFF.

This clonotype appeared a few times. This chain uses TRBV27 with TRBJ2-2; TRBD2 is a possible D gene (5 bases). Trimming left V 3 bases short and J 6 bases short, with 8 bases between. The CDR3 sequence is 13 residues long. Germline V gene data show CDR1 as MNHEY and CDR2 as SMNVEV (reference sequence). DNA for the CDR3: TGTGCCAGCAGTTTCCCGGGATCCGGGGAGCTGTTTTTT. This gives the protein CASSFPGSGELFF.

In this sample, this clonotype turned up a few times. This sequence joins TRBV20-1 and TRBJ2-7; D is unclear. The V gene lost 0 bases and the J gene lost 0 bases, with 15 bases spanning the gap. This CDR3 region has 16 residues. The germline gives CDR1 DFQATT, CDR2 SNEGSKA (reference sequence). CDR3 region: CSARDLNSPSSYEQYF. The CDR3 coding sequence is TGCAGTGCTAGAGATCTCAACAGCCCTTCCTCCTACGAGCAGTACTTC.

This clonotype was picked up a small number of times. This chain uses TRBV7-9 with TRBJ2-1; D perhaps matches TRBD2 (5 bases). Germline V lookup: CDR1 SEHNR, CDR2 FQNEAQ (reference sequence). The V end lost 0 bases, the J end lost 10 bases, and 13 bases lay between the germline ends. This CDR3 has 14 residues. This CDR3 reads CASSLAGIRGEQFF. The CDR3 DNA reads as TGTGCCAGCAGCTTAGCGGGCATTAGAGGGGAGCAGTTCTTC.

CDR3: CASEQGQYNEQYF. The CDR3 region has the DNA TGTGCCAGTGAACAGGGGCAGTATAACGAGCAGTACTTC. This chain uses TRBV28 with TRBJ2-7; 7 bases are shared with TRBD1. The CDR3 spans 13 residues. Germline V lookup: CDR1 MDHEN, CDR2 SYDVKM. V dropped 9 bases and J dropped 5; count of bases not matched to a gene: 10.

The V call is TRBV9, the J call TRBJ2-7, with 10 bases that match TRBD2. V lost 3 bases to trimming and J lost 4 bases; unmatched junction nucleotides: 7. Germline values: CDR1 SGDLS, CDR2 YYNGEE. The CDR3 length is 15 residues. The CDR3 DNA follows: TGTGCCAGCAGCGCTACAGAGCGGGAGGGGTACGAGCAGTACTTC. This sequence encodes CASSATEREGYEQYF.

The chain employs TRBV6-1 and TRBJ2-1; possibly TRBD2 for D (7 bases). The ends were cut back, 4 bases at V and 0 bases at J, with 10 bases in the middle. The CDR3 is 15 residues long. The germline gives CDR1 MNHNS, CDR2 SASEGT. CDR3 residues: CASSARGGSYNEQFF. CDR3 sequence (DNA): TGTGCCAGCAGTGCGAGGGGGGGCTCCTACAATGAGCAGTTCTTC.

This clonotype was observed many times. The CDR3 coding sequence is TGTGCCAGCAGTTTCCGGACTAGCGGGAGTAAGGGTACAGATACGCAGTATTTT. Translating it yields CASSFRTSGSKGTDTQYF. The gene calls are TRBV27 and TRBJ2-3, with 13 bases aligning to TRBD2. Germline V gene sequence: CDR1 MNHEY, CDR2 SMNVEV (reference sequence). V dropped 3 bases and J dropped 3; count of bases not matched to a gene: 9. The CDR3 is made up of 18 amino acids.

The chain links TRBV15 to TRBJ2-4; possibly TRBD1 or TRBD2 for D (5 bases each). CDR3 length equals 16 residues. V was shortened by 3 bases and J by 3 bases, with 15 bases between the two germline ends. Per germline, CDR1 LNHNV and CDR2 YYDKDF (reference sequence). The CDR3 spells CATSSEWGAGKNIQYF. CDR3 DNA: TGTGCCACCAGCAGTGAATGGGGCGCGGGCAAAAACATTCAGTACTTC. Full variable domain (remainder filled in from reference TRBV15 and TRBJ2-4): DAMVIQNPRYQVTQFGKPVTLSCSQTLNHNVMYWYQQKSSQAPKLLFHYYDKDFNNEADTPDNFQSRRPNTSFCFLDIRSPGLGDTAMYLCATSSEWGAGKNIQYFGAGTRLSVL.

This clonotype was counted ten times or more. The chain couples TRBV7-9 to TRBJ2-1; TRBD2 matches 14 bases. CDR1 and CDR2 (germline): SEHNR, FQNEAQ (reference sequence). The CDR3 length is 20 residues. V was clipped by 5 bases and J by 0 bases; unmatched bases: 12. CDR3 region: CASSGTGTSGGGGSYNEQFF. The CDR3, as DNA: TGTGCCAGCAGCGGGACCGGGACTAGCGGGGGAGGAGGCTCCTACAATGAGCAGTTCTTC.

This clonotype was seen more than once but under ten times. V usage is TRBV10-3 and J usage is TRBJ2-1, with TRBD2 as a possible D gene (5 bases). The CDR3 sequence is 15 residues long. V lost 4 bases to trimming and J lost 8 bases, with 18 bases between them. Looked up from germline, CDR1 is ENHRY and CDR2 is SYGVKD. The CDR3, as DNA: TGTGCCATCAGTGCCGAGGCTAGCACGGGCGATGAGCAGTTCTTC. It yields the protein CAISAEASTGDEQFF.